This T cell receptor beta chain was identified in a study of T and B cells in COVID-19 patients. Study in general: Blood was sampled from COVID-19 patients who were either actively infected or recovered. Median age was 34 years in the recovered cohort and about 73 years in the active-infection cohort.

The junction had 11 bases not matched to a gene; V was cut back by 5 bases and J by 6 bases. Germline V lookup: CDR1 KGHSH, CDR2 LQKENI. The CDR3 has 18 residues. Multiplex PCR with BIOMED2 TRB-A/B primer pools amplified TRB rearrangements. Each CDR3 protein gets one entry after TCRdb re-called the multiplex PCR reads with MiXCR. The table includes several thousand distinct CDR3 sequences, around a fifth detected once. This clonotype is termed medium-sized. Its antigen is as yet unknown. Study-wide points: Patients with COVID-19 reportedly showed strongly skewed T cell receptor beta variable and joining gene usage.

TRB was amplified from about 250-500 ng of blood genomic DNA. The sample consisted of blood. This TCR derives from a human donor with active COVID-19. The V call is TRBV18, the J call TRBJ2-2; the match to TRBD2 covers 14 bases. DNA of the CDR3: TGTGCCAGCTCAAGTTCGGGACTAGCGGGAGTCAGCGCCGGGGAGCTGTTTTTT. Amino acid sequence: CASSSSGLAGVSAGELFF.